The text below deals with one T cell receptor (beta chain). The sample belongs to a study of cytomegalovirus exposure and HLA in healthy donors. Study-wide background: Findings of an earlier analysis included 90 million to 120 million unique TCR beta sequences from around 180 million T cells.

PCR primers comprised 60 Vbeta and 13 Jbeta primers. Measured with immunoSEQ multiplex PCR; TCRdb has only the in-frame clones, and not every one. This table holds roughly 100,000 clones, approximately 70% found once. The CDR3 has 17 amino acids. The junction had 6 bases not matched to a gene; V was cut back by 4 bases and J by 0 bases. Germline-derived CDR1 and CDR2 are SGHNT and YYREEE (reference sequence). The sequence was obtained from a man between 40 and 49 years old in good health and CMV-seropositive. Material: PBMCs. The chain has TRBV5-4 and TRBJ2-1; 11 nucleotides line up with TRBD2. The CDR3 loop is CASSPGLAVSSYNEQFF. The CDR3 DNA reads TGTGCCAGCAGCCCGGGACTAGCGGTGAGCTCCTACAATGAGCAGTTCTTC.